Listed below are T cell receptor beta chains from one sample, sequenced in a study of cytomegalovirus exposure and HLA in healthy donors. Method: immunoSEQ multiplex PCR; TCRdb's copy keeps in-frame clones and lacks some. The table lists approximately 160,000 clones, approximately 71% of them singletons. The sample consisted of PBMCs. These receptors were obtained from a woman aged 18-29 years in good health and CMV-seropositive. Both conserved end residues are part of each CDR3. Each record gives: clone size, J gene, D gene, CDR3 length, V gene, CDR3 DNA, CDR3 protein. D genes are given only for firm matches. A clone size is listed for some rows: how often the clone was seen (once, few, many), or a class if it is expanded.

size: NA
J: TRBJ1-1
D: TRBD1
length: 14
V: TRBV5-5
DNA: TGTGCCAGCAGCACCACAGGGGAGTACACTGAAGCTTTCTTT
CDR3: CASSTTGEYTEAFF

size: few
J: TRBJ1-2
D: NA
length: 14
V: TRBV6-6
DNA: TGTGCCAGCACCCTGGGCCTTATTTACTATGGCTACACCTTC
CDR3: CASTLGLIYYGYTF

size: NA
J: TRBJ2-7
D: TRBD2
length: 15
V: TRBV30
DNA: TGTGCCTGGACGGCGTCGCGGGAGAGGACTTACGAGCAGTACTTC
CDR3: CAWTASRERTYEQYF

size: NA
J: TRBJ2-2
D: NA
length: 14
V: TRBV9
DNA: TGTGCCAGCAGCGTAGATGTAGTCCCCGGGGAGCTGTTTTTT
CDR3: CASSVDVVPGELFF

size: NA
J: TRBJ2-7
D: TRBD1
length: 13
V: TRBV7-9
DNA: TGTGCCAGCAGCCCGAACAGGGGCCACGAGCAGTACTTC
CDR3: CASSPNRGHEQYF

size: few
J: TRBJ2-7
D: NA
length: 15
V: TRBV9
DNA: TGTGCCAGCAGCGCCGGCCCGGGGAGCCAATACGAGCAGTACTTC
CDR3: CASSAGPGSQYEQYF

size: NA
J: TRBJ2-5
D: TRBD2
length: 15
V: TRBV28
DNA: TGTGCCAGCAGGACGCCGGGCGGGGGGCAAGAGACCCAGTACTTC
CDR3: CASRTPGGGQETQYF

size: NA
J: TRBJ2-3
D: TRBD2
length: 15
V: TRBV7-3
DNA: TGTGCCAGCAGCTTAACAGCGGGAGCCACAGATACGCAGTATTTT
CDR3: CASSLTAGATDTQYF

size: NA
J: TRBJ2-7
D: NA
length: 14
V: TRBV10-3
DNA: TGTGCCATCAGTGAGTCACCAGGTCGTAACGAGCAGTACTTC
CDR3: CAISESPGRNEQYF

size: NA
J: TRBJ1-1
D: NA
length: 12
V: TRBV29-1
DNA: TGCAGCGTTGTATCCGCGGCCACTGAAGCTTTCTTT
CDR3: CSVVSAATEAFF

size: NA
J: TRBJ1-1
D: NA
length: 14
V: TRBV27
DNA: TGTGCCAGCAGTTTACGGGGGGCTGGCACTGAAGCTTTCTTT
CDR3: CASSLRGAGTEAFF

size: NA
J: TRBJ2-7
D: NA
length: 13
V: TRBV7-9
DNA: TGTGCCAGCACCCCCCGGGGGGCGTCGGAGCAGTACTTC
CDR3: CASTPRGASEQYF

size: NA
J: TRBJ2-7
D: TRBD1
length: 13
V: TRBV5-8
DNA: TGTGCCAGCAGCTTAGACAGGGACTACGAGCAGTACTTC
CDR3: CASSLDRDYEQYF

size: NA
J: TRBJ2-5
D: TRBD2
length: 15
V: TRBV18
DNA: TGTGCCAGCTCACCATATACGGGAGGAGGGGAGACCCAGTACTTC
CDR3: CASSPYTGGGETQYF

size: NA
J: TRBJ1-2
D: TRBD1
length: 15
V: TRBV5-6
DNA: TGTGCCAGCAGCTGGGGGACAGCAGATTCTTTGGGCTACACCTTC
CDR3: CASSWGTADSLGYTF

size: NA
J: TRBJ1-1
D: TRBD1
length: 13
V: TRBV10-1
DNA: TGCGCCAGCAGTCGAAACAGGGGGCCTGAAGCTTTCTTT
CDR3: CASSRNRGPEAFF

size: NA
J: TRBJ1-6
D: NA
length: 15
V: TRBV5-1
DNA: TGCGCCAGCAGCGCCAGCACGGCTTCGGGTTCACCCCTCCACTTT
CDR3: CASSASTASGSPLHF

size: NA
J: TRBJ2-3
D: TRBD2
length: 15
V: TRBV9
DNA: TGTGCCAGCAGCGGACAAGCGGGAGGGACAGATACGCAGTATTTT
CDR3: CASSGQAGGTDTQYF

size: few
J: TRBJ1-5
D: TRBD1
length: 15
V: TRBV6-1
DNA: TGTGCCAGCAGTGTTACAGGGGGCGCTGGTCAGCCCCAGCATTTT
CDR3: CASSVTGGAGQPQHF

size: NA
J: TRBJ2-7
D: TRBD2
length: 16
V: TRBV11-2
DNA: TGTGCCAGCAGCTTAGCGCTCGGGGGGGCATTTCGAGAGCAGTACTTC
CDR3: CASSLALGGAFREQYF

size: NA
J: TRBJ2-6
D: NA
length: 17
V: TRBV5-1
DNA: TGCGCCAGCAGCTTGGGACAGACAAGCTCTGGGGCCAACGTCCTGACTTTC
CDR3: CASSLGQTSSGANVLTF

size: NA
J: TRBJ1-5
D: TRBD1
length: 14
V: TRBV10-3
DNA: TGTGCCATCAAGCCAGGGGGGAACAATCAGCCCCAGCATTTT
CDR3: CAIKPGGNNQPQHF

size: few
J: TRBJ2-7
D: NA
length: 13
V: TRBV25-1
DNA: TGTGCCAGCAGTGAATACGGGGGTTACGAGCAGTACTTC
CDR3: CASSEYGGYEQYF

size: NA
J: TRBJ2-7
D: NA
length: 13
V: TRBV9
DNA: TGTGCCAGCAGCGCCTCTACAGGCAGAGAGCAGTACTTC
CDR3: CASSASTGREQYF

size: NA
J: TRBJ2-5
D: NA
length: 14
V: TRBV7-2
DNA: TGTGCCAGCAGCTTAATCTGGGGCGCTGAGACCCAGTACTTC
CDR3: CASSLIWGAETQYF

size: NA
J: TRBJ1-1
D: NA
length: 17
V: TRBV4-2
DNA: TGTGCCAGCAGCCAAGAAAGTGGGTGGCACCCGGTGGGAGGAGCTTTCTTT
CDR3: CASSQESGWHPVGGAFF

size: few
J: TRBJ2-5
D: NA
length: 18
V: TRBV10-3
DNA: TGTGCCATCAGTGAGGCGGCCGGGACTCACGATATTTCGGAGACCCAGTACTTC
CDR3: CAISEAAGTHDISETQYF

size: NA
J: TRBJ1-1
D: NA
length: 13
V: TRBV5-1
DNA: TGCGCCAGCAGCTTGACGGGACTCGCTGAAGCTTTCTTT
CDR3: CASSLTGLAEAFF

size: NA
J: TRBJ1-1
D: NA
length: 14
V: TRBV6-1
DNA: TGTGCCAGCAGTGAAAGGCGGCGGAACACTGAAGCTTTCTTT
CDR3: CASSERRRNTEAFF

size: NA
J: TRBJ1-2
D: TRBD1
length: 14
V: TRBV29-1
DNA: TGCAGCGTTGACTTTCGGGACAGGAGCTATGGCTACACCTTC
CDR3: CSVDFRDRSYGYTF

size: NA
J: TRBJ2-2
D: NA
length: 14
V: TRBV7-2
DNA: TGTGCCAGCAGCTTCGGAGGCCCACCCGGGGAGCTGTTTTTT
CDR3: CASSFGGPPGELFF

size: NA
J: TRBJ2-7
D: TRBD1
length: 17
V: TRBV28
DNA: TGTGCCAGCAGTCTCCCCCCGGACAGGCGCCCCCTCTACGAGCAGTACTTC
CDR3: CASSLPPDRRPLYEQYF

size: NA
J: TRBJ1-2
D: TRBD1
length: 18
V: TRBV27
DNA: TGTGCCACCCCGGGACAGGGTGAGAAGAGGCTTCCTAACTATGGCTACACCTTC
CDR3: CATPGQGEKRLPNYGYTF

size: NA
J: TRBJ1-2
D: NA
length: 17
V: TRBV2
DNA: TGTGCCAGCAGCCCCCACCGGCACAGGGCTAGCTTCTATGGCTACACCTTC
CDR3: CASSPHRHRASFYGYTF

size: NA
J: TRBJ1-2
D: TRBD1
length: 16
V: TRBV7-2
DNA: TGTGCCAGCAGCTTGGAGACAGGGAGAAAAAACTATGGCTACACCTTC
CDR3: CASSLETGRKNYGYTF

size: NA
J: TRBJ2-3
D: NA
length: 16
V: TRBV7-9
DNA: TGTGCCAGCAGCTTAGACGAACAGTTGATAGGAGATACGCAGTATTTT
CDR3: CASSLDEQLIGDTQYF

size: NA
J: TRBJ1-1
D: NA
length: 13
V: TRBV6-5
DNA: TGTGCCAGCAGCCGGCAGGGTGCGCCTGAAGCTTTCTTT
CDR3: CASSRQGAPEAFF

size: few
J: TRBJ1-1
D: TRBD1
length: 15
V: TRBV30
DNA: TGTGCCTGGAGGATATCAGGGGGCCATGGGGCTGAAGCTTTCTTT
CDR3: CAWRISGGHGAEAFF

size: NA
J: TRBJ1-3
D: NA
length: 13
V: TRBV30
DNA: TGTGCCTGGGGGTACAGGTATGGAAACACCATATATTTT
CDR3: CAWGYRYGNTIYF

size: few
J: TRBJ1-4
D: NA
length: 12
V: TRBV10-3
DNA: TGTGCCATCCAGTCAGGGGATGAAAAACTGTTTTTT
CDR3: CAIQSGDEKLFF

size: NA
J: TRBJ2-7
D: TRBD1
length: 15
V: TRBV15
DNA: TGTGCCACCAGCAGTCCGATGACAGGGATCCACGAGCAGTACTTC
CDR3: CATSSPMTGIHEQYF

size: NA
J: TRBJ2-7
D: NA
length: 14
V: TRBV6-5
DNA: TGTGCCAGCAAGTTGGCCCAATTGGGGCGCGAGCAGTACTTC
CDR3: CASKLAQLGREQYF

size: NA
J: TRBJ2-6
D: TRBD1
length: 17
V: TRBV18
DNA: TGTGCCAGCTCACCCCTGCAGGGGGCGACTGGGGCCAACGTCCTGACTTTC
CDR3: CASSPLQGATGANVLTF

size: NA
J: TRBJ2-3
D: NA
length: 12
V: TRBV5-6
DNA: TGTGCCAGCAGTTTGGGCGCAGATACGCAGTATTTT
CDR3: CASSLGADTQYF

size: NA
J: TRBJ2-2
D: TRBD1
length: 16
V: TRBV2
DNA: TGTGCCAGCAGTCGACAGGGTTGGGCAGGGACCGGGGAGCTGTTTTTT
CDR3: CASSRQGWAGTGELFF

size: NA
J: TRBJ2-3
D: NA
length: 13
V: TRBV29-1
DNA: TGCAGCGCACCCAGCGGGAGCACAGATACGCAGTATTTT
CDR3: CSAPSGSTDTQYF

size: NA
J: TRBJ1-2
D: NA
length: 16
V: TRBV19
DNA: TGTGCCAGTAGTATATTGGGGTCAGGGGAGAGGAATGGCTACACCTTC
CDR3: CASSILGSGERNGYTF

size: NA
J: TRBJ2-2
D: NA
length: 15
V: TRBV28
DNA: TGTGCCAGCAGTTACAAGTGGCTGCCCACCGGGGAGCTGTTTTTT
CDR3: CASSYKWLPTGELFF

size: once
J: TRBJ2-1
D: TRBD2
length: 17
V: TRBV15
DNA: TGTGCCACCGAGCGGGGGGTCAACGCGGGAGGGCCCGATGAGCAGTTCTTC
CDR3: CATERGVNAGGPDEQFF

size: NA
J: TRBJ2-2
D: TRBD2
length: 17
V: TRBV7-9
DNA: TGTGCCAGCAGCTTATTGCGCGGGGGGGATAACACCGGGGAGCTGTTTTTT
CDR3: CASSLLRGGDNTGELFF

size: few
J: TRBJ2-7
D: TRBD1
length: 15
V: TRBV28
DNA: TGTGCCAGCAGTTTAACCCGGACAGGGTCCCACGAGCAGTACTTC
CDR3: CASSLTRTGSHEQYF

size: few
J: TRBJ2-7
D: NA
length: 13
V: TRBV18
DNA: TGTGCCAGCTCCCGGACAGAACTCTACGAGCAGTACTTC
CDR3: CASSRTELYEQYF

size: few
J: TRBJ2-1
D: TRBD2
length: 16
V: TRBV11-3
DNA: TGTGCCAGCAGCTTAGGCCTAGCGGGAGGTTCTAATGAGCAGTTCTTC
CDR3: CASSLGLAGGSNEQFF

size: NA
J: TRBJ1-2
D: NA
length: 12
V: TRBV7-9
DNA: TGTGCCAGCAGCCCCATGGAGGGACGCTACACCTTC
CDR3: CASSPMEGRYTF

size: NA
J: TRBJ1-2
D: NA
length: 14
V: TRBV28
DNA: TGTGCCAGCAGTCCTGTCCCAAACGGCTATGGCTACACCTTC
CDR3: CASSPVPNGYGYTF

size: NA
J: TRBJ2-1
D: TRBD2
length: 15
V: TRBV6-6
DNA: TGTGCCAGCAGTTACGCAGGACTAGCGGGGAGGGAGCAGTTCTTC
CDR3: CASSYAGLAGREQFF

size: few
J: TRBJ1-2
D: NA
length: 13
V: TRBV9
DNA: TGTGCCAGCAGCGTAGGTCTAGGCCTTGGCTACACCTTC
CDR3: CASSVGLGLGYTF